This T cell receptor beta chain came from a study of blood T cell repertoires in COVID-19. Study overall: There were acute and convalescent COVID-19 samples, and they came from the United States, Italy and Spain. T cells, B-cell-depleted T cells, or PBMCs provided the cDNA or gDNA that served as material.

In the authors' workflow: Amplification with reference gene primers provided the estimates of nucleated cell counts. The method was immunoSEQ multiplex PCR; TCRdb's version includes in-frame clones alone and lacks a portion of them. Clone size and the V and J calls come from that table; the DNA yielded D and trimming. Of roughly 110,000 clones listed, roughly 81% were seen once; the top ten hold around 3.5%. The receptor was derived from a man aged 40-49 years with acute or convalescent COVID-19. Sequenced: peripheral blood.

The CDR3 nucleotides read TGTGCCAGCAGCCGAAGACAGGGTAGCACCGGGGAGCTGTTTTTT. This sequence encodes CASSRRQGSTGELFF. The rearrangement joins TRBV7-9 to TRBJ2-2; 7 positions match TRBD1. V trimming: 5 bases; J trimming: 4 bases; junction bases outside the gene matches: 7. The length of the CDR3 is 15 residues. Looked up from germline, CDR1 is SEHNR and CDR2 is FQNEAQ (reference sequence).